Listed here are 15 T cell receptor beta chains from one sample, sequenced in a study of cytomegalovirus exposure and HLA in healthy donors. PCR amplification relied on 60 Vbeta primers (plus 13 Jbeta primers). Assay: immunoSEQ multiplex PCR; the TCRdb copy retains only in-frame clones and omits some. The data show about 100,000 clones, about three quarters seen once. Sequencing was done on a sample of PBMCs. The receptors here all came from a female donor in good health and CMV-seropositive.

The chain recombines TRBV30 with TRBJ2-3, with D perhaps TRBD2 (6 bases). The CDR3 is made up of 14 amino acids. Germline CDR1 reads GTSNPN; CDR2 reads SVGIG (reference sequence). Deletions cut 0 bases from V and 1 base from J, with 8 bases between. CDR3 amino acids: CAWSVGGGTDTQYF. The CDR3 DNA reads TGTGCCTGGAGTGTTGGAGGGGGCACAGATACGCAGTATTTT.

The chain recombines TRBV5-8 with TRBJ1-2; 7 nucleotides match TRBD1. V lost 0 bases to trimming and J lost 4 bases; unmatched junction nucleotides: 9. CDR3 length: 16 amino acids. Germline V CDR1 and CDR2: SGHTS, YDEGEE. CDR3 nucleotide sequence: TGTGCCAGCAGCTTGGAGAAGGGGACAGTCAGCTATGGCTACACCTTC. It yields the protein CASSLEKGTVSYGYTF.

The chain links TRBV27 to TRBJ1-6, with a possible D match to TRBD1 (5 bases). This CDR3 is built from 17 residues. The V end was cut by 6 bases, the J end by 1 base, with 16 bases between. Germline-derived CDR1 and CDR2 are MNHEY and SMNVEV (reference sequence). In nucleotides, the CDR3 is TGTGCCAGCAGCCGAGAGCCTCAGGGTTCCTATAATTCACCCCTCCACTTT. It codes for CASSREPQGSYNSPLHF.

The chain joins TRBV12-5 to TRBJ2-5; 12 bases are shared with TRBD2. The V segment lost 0 bases and the J segment 5 bases; nucleotides outside the gene matches: 19. The CDR3 length is 21 residues. The germline V gene encodes CDR1 LGHNT and CDR2 FRNRAP. Here the CDR3 DNA reads TGTGCTAGTGGTTTGGTACAGTCATCGCTAGCGGGGGGGCAGGCAGCGGAGACCCAGTACTTC. Translated, it gives CASGLVQSSLAGGQAAETQYF.

V gene TRBV5-4 combines with J gene TRBJ2-7; TRBD1 agrees at 9 bases. V was pared by 4 bases and J by 4 bases, with 6 bases of the junction left unmatched. CDR1 is SGHNT, CDR2 YYREEE, per germline (reference sequence). The CDR3 runs 14 residues. In DNA form, the CDR3 reads TGTGCCAGCAGCATGGGACAGGGTCTGTACGAGCAGTACTTC. It codes for CASSMGQGLYEQYF. Filled out from reference TRBV5-4 and TRBJ2-7, the complete variable domain reads ETGVTQSPTHLIKTRGQQVTLRCSSQSGHNTVSWYQQALGQGPQFIFQYYREEENGRGNFPPRFSGLQFPNYSSELNVNALELDDSALYLCASSMGQGLYEQYFGPGTRLTVT.

The V call is TRBV11-1, the J call TRBJ2-1; D perhaps matches TRBD2 (6 bases). V was pared by 5 bases and J by 0 bases, with 11 bases between. Looked up from germline, CDR1 is SGHAT and CDR2 is FQDESV (reference sequence). This CDR3 is built from 15 residues. The chain's CDR3 is CASSKRVPSYNEQFF. CDR3 DNA sequence: TGTGCCAGCAGCAAGCGGGTGCCCTCCTACAATGAGCAGTTCTTC. Full variable domain (missing parts from reference TRBV11-1 and TRBJ2-1): EAEVAQSPRYKITEKSQAVAFWCDPISGHATLYWYRQILGQGPELLVQFQDESVVDDSQLPKDRFSAERLKGVDSTLKIQPAELGDSAMYLCASSKRVPSYNEQFFGPGTRLTVL.

The chain is built from TRBV2 and TRBJ2-4, with D perhaps matching TRBD2 (5 bases). Trimming removed 8 bases at V and 5 bases at J, with 19 bases between. Germline-derived CDR1 and CDR2 are SNHLY and FYNNEI. The CDR3 contains 15 residues. The CDR3 DNA reads TGTGCCAGCCGACCCCCGGGGAGTGGGCAAAACATTCAGTACTTC. Translating it yields CASRPPGSGQNIQYF.

The CDR3 loop reads CASSLGTDDNEQFF. CDR3 nucleotide sequence: TGTGCCAGCAGTTTAGGGACAGACGACAATGAGCAGTTCTTC. V is TRBV28 and J is TRBJ2-1; TRBD1 matches 7 bases. V trimming: 2 bases; J trimming: 5 bases; junction bases outside the gene matches: 3. Germline-derived CDR1 and CDR2 are MDHEN and SYDVKM. The CDR3 loop spans 14 amino acids.

This chain joins TRBV1 and TRBJ1-2. TRBV1 is deemed a pseudogene. The CDR3 length is 15 residues. The DNA for the CDR3 is TGCACCAGCAGCCAAGTCGGTATAGAATGCTATGGCTACACCTTC. This codes for CTSSQVGIECYGYTF.

The chain links TRBV18 to TRBJ1-1; D is uncertain. Trimming left V 6 bases short and J 1 base short, with 12 bases between. The CDR3 has 14 amino acids. Germline CDR1 reads KGHSH; CDR2 reads LQKENI. This chain's CDR3 is CASSLTGANTEAFF. Here the CDR3 DNA reads TGTGCCAGCTCTCTAACGGGAGCGAACACTGAAGCTTTCTTT. The entire variable domain, with the rest obtained from reference TRBV18 and TRBJ1-1, is as follows: NAGVMQNPRHLVRRRGQEARLRCSPMKGHSHVYWYRQLPEEGLKFMVYLQKENIIDESGMPKERFSAEFPKEGPSILRIQQVVRGDSAAYFCASSLTGANTEAFFGQGTRLTVV.

The table lists this clone with a count of one. This rearrangement joins TRBV4-3 to TRBJ1-4; D remains unclear. CDR1 and CDR2 (germline): LGHNA, YSLEER. Trimming pared 2 bases from V and 3 bases from J, leaving 13 bases between. The CDR3 covers 16 residues. For the CDR3, the DNA is TGCGCCAGCAGCCAAAACCCCAGTGGAGCTAATGAAAAACTGTTTTTT. It translates to CASSQNPSGANEKLFF.

The rearrangement joins TRBV27 to TRBJ1-4; tentative D call: TRBD1 (6 bases). The V gene's germline CDR1 is MNHEY and CDR2 SMNVEV (reference sequence). The CDR3 has 13 residues. Trimming shortened V by 6 bases and J by 7 bases, and 12 bases separated the two germline ends. CDR3 sequence reads: CASSQGMGEKLFF. The CDR3 DNA follows: TGTGCCAGCAGCCAGGGGATGGGTGAAAAACTGTTTTTT.

This sequence joins TRBV4-1 and TRBJ1-3; a possible D gene is TRBD1 (6 bases). The CDR3 totals 15 residues. Germline V gives CDR1 MGHRA, CDR2 YSYEKL. Trimming took off 0 bases at V and 4 bases at J, with 10 bases between the two ends. CDR3 coding DNA: TGCGCCAGCAGCCAAGATCGTGGACAGGGAAACACCATATATTTT. Amino acids: CASSQDRGQGNTIYF.

The V and J genes are TRBV28 and TRBJ2-4; maybe TRBD1 (5 bases). CDR1 and CDR2 (germline): MDHEN, SYDVKM. Deletions cut 7 bases from V and 8 bases from J, with 18 bases between. The CDR3 sequence is 14 residues long. The CDR3 sequence: CASTIGVPPHIQYF. DNA for the CDR3: TGTGCCAGCACTATAGGGGTTCCTCCTCACATTCAGTACTTC.

The rearrangement joins TRBV27 to TRBJ2-7, with 9 bases identical to TRBD1. The V gene's germline CDR1 is MNHEY and CDR2 SMNVEV (reference sequence). Germline trimming cut 6 bases from V and 2 bases from J; bases unmatched to any gene: 14. The CDR3 consists of 17 residues. In DNA, the CDR3 is TGTGCCAGCAGAGCCACCCCGACAGGGGGAGAGACCTACGAGCAGTACTTC. Protein product: CASRATPTGGETYEQYF.